This note documents a single T cell receptor (beta chain) sequence. What it binds is unknown. Germline CDR1 and CDR2: LGHNA and YSLEER. This CDR3 is 15 amino acids long. Trimming took off 1 base at V and 3 bases at J, with 10 bases between the two ends. The entry originates in a study of T cells after yellow fever vaccination. For the study at large: It was SMART-Seq v4 Ultra Low Input that prepared the fractions with low cell numbers. Study observations and caveats: Among primary-vaccination clones, most reappeared after the booster, at around 97% for CD4 and around 91% for CD8. Shared CD4/CD8 clonotypes were a small share, likely from convergent recombination.

Each CDR3 protein gets one entry after TCRdb re-called the 5' RACE reads with MiXCR. The sample records some 300,000 distinct CDR3 sequences, around 8.6% being singletons. The clonotype originates from a young man who received the YFV17D yellow fever vaccine. This rearrangement joins TRBV4-3 to TRBJ1-5, with D possibly matching TRBD1 (6 bases). Sequences were derived from CD4+ T cells sorted from PBMCs, sampled 5 days after the yellow fever booster vaccination. CDR3 protein: CASSQVPGDNQPQHF. The CDR3 DNA reads TGCGCCAGCAGCCAAGTCCCAGGGGACAATCAGCCCCAGCATTTT.